This record looks at one T cell receptor (beta chain) sequence and its context. Its antigen is undetermined. The sample originates from a study of T cell repertoires in cytomegalovirus infection. Study background: Carrying CMV and the relevant HLA type showed in public TCR beta signatures. Study-wide results and caveats: HLA-C-restricted TCR beta clonotypes specific for CMV led the ex vivo response.

TCRdb itself ran the reads through MiXCR, one entry per CDR3 protein. The sample gives a few hundred thousand distinct CDR3 sequences, around 40% of which show up once; more than 40% is in the top ten. The V gene's germline CDR1 is DFQATT and CDR2 SNEGSKA (reference sequence). This CDR3 spans 18 amino acids. Trimming removed 1 base from V and 1 base from J, with 20 bases in between. The starting material was cultured PBMCs, obtained from culture after CMV antigen stimulation. The TCR was taken from a human donor in good health (CMV status not recorded). Some clones in this sample may be carry-over from other donors' samples. This sequence joins TRBV20-1 and TRBJ1-5; perhaps TRBD1 as D (5 bases). The CDR3 reads CSARGVLQWGGSNQPQHF. The CDR3 nucleotides are TGCAGTGCTAGAGGGGTTCTACAGTGGGGGGGAAGCAATCAGCCCCAGCATTTT.